The 8 T cell receptor beta chains given below trace back to one sample, sequenced in a study of blood T cells in healthy people across ages. A sample-barcoded 5' primer and a J-beta primer mix were used in a second PCR of about 6 to 11 cycles. TCRdb reanalysed the 5' RACE reads using MiXCR and keeps one entry per CDR3 protein. The sample includes roughly 650,000 distinct CDR3 sequences, less than 40% seen only once; the top ten take approximately 15%. Specimen: blood. The receptor source for this set is a woman older than 75 in good health.

The chain joins TRBV18 to TRBJ1-4; the match to TRBD1 covers 9 bases. Trimming removed 0 bases from V and 7 bases from J; junction bases left unmatched: 6. There are 16 residues in the CDR3. From germline, CDR1 is KGHSH and CDR2 LQKENI. The DNA of the CDR3 is TGTGCCAGCTCACCACCGGGACAGGGTTCGAGTGAAAAACTGTTTTTT. This sequence encodes CASSPPGQGSSEKLFF.

Worth noting for this clonotype: Sequence at one end of the junction differs from germline and may be a read error. The chain couples TRBV5-1 to TRBJ2-3; no definite D call. The CDR3 totals 14 residues. The germline V gene has CDR1 SGHRS and CDR2 YFSETQ. The DNA of the CDR3 is TGCGCCGGCAGCTTGGTGGGGTACACGGATACGCAGTATTTT. Amino acid sequence: CAGSLVGYTDTQYF.

This sequence joins TRBV11-3 and TRBJ1-2, with TRBD1 matching 7 bases. There are 13 residues in the CDR3. Germline CDR1 SGHNT, CDR2 YENEEA. After removal of 1 base from V and 10 bases from J, the junction contained 6 bases not matched to a gene. The CDR3 sequence is CASSLAGQEDYTF. CDR3 nucleotide sequence: TGTGCCAGCAGCTTAGCAGGACAGGAGGACTACACCTTC.

The genes are TRBV5-6 and TRBJ2-5; D may be TRBD2 (5 bases). The CDR3 extends over 15 amino acids. V was pared by 4 bases and J by 1 base, with 14 bases between. Germline V gene lookup returns CDR1 SGHDT and CDR2 YYEEEE. CDR3 bases: TGTGCCAGCAGCCCTGGGAGAGTTCTCCAAGAGACCCAGTACTTC. Translation gives CASSPGRVLQETQYF.

In regard to this clonotype: A single base separates this from a much larger clone, so it may be a read error. The rearrangement joins TRBV5-1 to TRBJ2-7, with TRBD1 matching 12 bases. Germline V gene lookup returns CDR1 SGHRS and CDR2 YFSETQ. The CDR3 is 18 amino acids. The trim removed 3 bases at V and 8 bases at J, leaving 18 bases unmatched. The CDR3 spells CASSSQPPGQGAFNKQYF. Written as DNA, the CDR3 is TGCGCCAGCAGCTCACAACCCCCGGGACAGGGGGCATTCAACAAGCAGTACTTC.

This clonotype occurred many times. The rearrangement uses TRBV2 and TRBJ2-3, with 8 nucleotides matching TRBD2. CDR1 is SNHLY, CDR2 FYNNEI, per germline. Trimming cost V 7 bases and J 2 bases; bases outside gene matches: 5. The CDR3 is 14 residues long. The chain's CDR3 is CASMTSDYTDTQYF. The DNA for the CDR3 is TGTGCCAGCATGACTAGCGACTACACAGATACGCAGTATTTT.

This clonotype was counted a few times. The V and J genes are TRBV19 and TRBJ1-5; no firm D call. The CDR3 has 13 amino acids. CDR1 is LNHDA, CDR2 SQIVND, per germline (reference sequence). The germline V and J ends were trimmed by 3 bases and 7 bases, with 10 bases remaining between them. This chain's CDR3 is CASSIDGRQPQHF. The CDR3 nucleotides read TGTGCCAGTAGTATCGATGGGCGGCAGCCCCAGCATTTT.

CDR3 coding DNA: TGTGCCAGCAGCGAAACAGGGTTAGGTAATTCACCCCTCCACTTT. It translates to CASSETGLGNSPLHF. The rearrangement uses TRBV7-2 and TRBJ1-6; D perhaps matches TRBD1 (6 bases). Between the trimmed V and J ends, which lost 5 bases and 6 bases, there was a span of 14 bases. This CDR3 is 15 amino acids long. Germline values: CDR1 SGHTA, CDR2 FQGNSA.